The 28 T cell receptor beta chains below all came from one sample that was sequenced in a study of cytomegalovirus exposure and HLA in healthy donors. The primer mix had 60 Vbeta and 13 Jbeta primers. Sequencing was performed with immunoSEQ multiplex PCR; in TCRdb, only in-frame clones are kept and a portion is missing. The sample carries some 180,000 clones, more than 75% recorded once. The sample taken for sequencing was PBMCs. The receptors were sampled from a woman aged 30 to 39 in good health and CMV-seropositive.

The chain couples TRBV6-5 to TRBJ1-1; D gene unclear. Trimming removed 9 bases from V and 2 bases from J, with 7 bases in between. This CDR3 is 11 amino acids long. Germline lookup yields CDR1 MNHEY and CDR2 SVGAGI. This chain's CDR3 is CASQRNTEAFF. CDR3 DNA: TGTGCCAGTCAGCGAAACACTGAAGCTTTCTTT.

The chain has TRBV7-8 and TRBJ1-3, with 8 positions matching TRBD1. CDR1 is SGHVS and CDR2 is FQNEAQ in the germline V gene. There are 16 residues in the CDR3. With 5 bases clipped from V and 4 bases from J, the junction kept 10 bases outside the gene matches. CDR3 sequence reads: CASSPNHRGVGNTIYF. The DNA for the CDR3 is TGTGCCAGCAGCCCTAATCACAGGGGGGTGGGAAACACCATATATTTT. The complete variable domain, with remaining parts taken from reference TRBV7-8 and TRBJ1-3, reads GAGVSQSPRYKVAKRGQDVALRCDPISGHVSLFWYQQALGQGPEFLTYFQNEAQLDKSGLPSDRFFAERPEGSVSTLKIQRTQQEDSAVYLCASSPNHRGVGNTIYFGEGSWLTVV.

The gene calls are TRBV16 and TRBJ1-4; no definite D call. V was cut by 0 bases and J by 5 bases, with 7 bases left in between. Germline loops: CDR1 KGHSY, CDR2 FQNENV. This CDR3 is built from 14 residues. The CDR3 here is CASSQSGGNEKLFF. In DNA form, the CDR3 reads TGTGCCAGCAGCCAATCCGGCGGGAATGAAAAACTGTTTTTT.

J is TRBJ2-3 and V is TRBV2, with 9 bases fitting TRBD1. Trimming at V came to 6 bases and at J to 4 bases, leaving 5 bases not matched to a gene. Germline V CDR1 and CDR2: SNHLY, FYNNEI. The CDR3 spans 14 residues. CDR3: CASRGGQGADTQYF. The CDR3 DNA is TGTGCCAGCAGGGGGGGACAGGGTGCAGATACGCAGTATTTT. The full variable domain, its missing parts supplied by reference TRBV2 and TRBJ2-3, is EPEVTQTPSHQVTQMGQEVILRCVPISNHLYFYWYRQILGQKVEFLVSFYNNEISEKSEIFDDQFSVERPDGSNFTLKIRSTKLEDSAMYFCASRGGQGADTQYFGPGTRLTVL.

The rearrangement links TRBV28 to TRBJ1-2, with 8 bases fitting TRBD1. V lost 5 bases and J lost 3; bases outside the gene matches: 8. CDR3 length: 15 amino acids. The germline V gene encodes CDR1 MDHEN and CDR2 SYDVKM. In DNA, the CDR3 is TGTGCCAGCAGTCCCCGGGACAGGCTCGACTATGGCTACACCTTC. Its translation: CASSPRDRLDYGYTF.

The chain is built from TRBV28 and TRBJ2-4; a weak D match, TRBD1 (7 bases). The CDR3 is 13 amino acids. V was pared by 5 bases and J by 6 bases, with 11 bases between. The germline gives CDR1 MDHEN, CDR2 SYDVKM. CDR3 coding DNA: TGTGCCAGCAGTAACAGGGGAGGAAACATTCAGTACTTC. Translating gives CASSNRGGNIQYF.

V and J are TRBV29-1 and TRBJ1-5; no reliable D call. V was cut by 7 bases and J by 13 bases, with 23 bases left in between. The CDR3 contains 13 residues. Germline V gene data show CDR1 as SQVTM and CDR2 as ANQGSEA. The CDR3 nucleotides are TGCAGCGCCGCGGGTGGGCGGCTACGGGAACAGCATTTT. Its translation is CSAAGGRLREQHF.

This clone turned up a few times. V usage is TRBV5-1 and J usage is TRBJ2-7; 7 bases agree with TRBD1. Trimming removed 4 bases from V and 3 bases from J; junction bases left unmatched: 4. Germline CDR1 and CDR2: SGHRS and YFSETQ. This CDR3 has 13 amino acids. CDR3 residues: CASSHDRDYEQYF. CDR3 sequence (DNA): TGCGCCAGCAGCCATGACAGGGACTACGAGCAGTACTTC.

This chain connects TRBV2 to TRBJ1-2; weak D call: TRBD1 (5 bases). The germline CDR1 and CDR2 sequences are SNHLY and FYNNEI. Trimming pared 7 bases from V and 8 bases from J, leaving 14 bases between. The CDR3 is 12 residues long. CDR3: CASTQRGRGYTF. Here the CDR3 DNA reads TGTGCCAGCACTCAAAGGGGCCGCGGCTACACCTTC.

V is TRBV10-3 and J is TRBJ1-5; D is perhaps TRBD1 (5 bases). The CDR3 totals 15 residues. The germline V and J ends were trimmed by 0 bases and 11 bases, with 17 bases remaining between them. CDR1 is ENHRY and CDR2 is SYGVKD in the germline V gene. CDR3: CAISESVTAPGSQHF. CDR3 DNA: TGTGCCATCAGTGAGTCTGTTACAGCTCCAGGGTCCCAGCATTTT.

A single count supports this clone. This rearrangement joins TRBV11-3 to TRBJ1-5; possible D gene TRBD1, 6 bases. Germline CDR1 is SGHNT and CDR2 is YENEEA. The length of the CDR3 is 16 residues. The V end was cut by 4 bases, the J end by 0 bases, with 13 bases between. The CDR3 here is CASSYWAGVSNQPQHF. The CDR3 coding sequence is TGTGCCAGCAGCTACTGGGCAGGGGTTAGCAATCAGCCCCAGCATTTT.

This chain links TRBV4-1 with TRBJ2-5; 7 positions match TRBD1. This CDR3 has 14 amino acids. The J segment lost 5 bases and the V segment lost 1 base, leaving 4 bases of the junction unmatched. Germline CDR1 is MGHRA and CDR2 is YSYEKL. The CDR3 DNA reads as TGCGCCAGCAGCCAAGTCACAGGGGCCGAGACCCAGTACTTC. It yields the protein CASSQVTGAETQYF.

CDR3 coding DNA: TGTGCCAGCAGTCCTCGGGGATCCGATAACTATGGCTACACCTTC. Translation: CASSPRGSDNYGYTF. V usage is TRBV11-3 and J usage is TRBJ1-2; no firm D call. The length of the CDR3 is 15 residues. The germline V and J ends were trimmed by 6 bases and 1 base, with 15 bases remaining between them. CDR1 is SGHNT, CDR2 YENEEA, per germline.

In DNA, the CDR3 is TGCGCCAGCAGCCCCGCGGGACAGTCTCAAGAGACCCAGTACTTC. It yields the protein CASSPAGQSQETQYF. The chain carries TRBV5-1 and TRBJ2-5; perhaps TRBD1 as D (7 bases). V lost 4 bases and J lost 2, with 15 bases in between. The CDR3 spans 15 residues. Germline loops: CDR1 SGHRS, CDR2 YFSETQ.

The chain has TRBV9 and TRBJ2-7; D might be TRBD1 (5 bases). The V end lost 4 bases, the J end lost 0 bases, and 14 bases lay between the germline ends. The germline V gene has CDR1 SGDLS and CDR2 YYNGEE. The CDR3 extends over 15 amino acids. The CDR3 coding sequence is TGTGCCAGCAGCCTTTCGACAGTGAGCTCCTACGAGCAGTACTTC. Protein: CASSLSTVSSYEQYF.

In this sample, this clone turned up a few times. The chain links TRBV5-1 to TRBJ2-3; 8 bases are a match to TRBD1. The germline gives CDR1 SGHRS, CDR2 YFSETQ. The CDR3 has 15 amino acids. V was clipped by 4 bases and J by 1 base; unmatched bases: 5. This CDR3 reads CASSPRQGRTDTQYF. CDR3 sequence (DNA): TGCGCCAGCAGCCCCCGACAGGGGCGCACAGATACGCAGTATTTT.

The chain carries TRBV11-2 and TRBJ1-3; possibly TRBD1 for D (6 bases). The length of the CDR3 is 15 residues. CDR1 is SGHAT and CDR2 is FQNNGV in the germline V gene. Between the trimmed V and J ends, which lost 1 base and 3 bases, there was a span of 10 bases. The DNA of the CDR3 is TGTGCCAGCAGCTTAGTTACAGGGATTGGAAACACCATATATTTT. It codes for CASSLVTGIGNTIYF.

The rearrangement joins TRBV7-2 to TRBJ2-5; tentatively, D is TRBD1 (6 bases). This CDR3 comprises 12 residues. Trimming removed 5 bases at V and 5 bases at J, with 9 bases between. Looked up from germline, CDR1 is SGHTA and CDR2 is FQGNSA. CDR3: CASSRGGETQYF. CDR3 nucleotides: TGTGCCAGCAGCCGAGGGGGTGAGACCCAGTACTTC. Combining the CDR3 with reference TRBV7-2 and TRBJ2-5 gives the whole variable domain GAGVSQSPSNKVTEKGKDVELRCDPISGHTALYWYRQSLGQGLEFLIYFQGNSAPDKSGLPSDRFSAERTGGSVSTLTIQRTQQEDSAVYLCASSRGGETQYFGPGTRLLVL.

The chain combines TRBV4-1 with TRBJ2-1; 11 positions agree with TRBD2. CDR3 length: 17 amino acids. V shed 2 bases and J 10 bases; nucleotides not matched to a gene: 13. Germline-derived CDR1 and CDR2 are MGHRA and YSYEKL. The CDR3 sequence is CASSQTIAGGPGDEQFF. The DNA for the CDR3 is TGCGCCAGCAGCCAAACTATAGCGGGAGGGCCAGGTGACGAGCAGTTCTTC.

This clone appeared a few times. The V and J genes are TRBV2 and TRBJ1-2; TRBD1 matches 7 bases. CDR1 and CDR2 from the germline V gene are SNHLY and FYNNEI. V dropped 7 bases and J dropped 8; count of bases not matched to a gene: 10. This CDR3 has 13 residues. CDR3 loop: CASTRDRAGGYTF. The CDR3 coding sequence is TGTGCCAGCACCCGTGACAGGGCTGGGGGCTACACCTTC.

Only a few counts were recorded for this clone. CDR3 in amino acids: CASSYLGLVEDEQFF. CDR3 DNA sequence: TGTGCCAGCAGTTACTTGGGACTAGTGGAAGATGAGCAGTTCTTC. The chain couples TRBV6-6 to TRBJ2-1; 8 nucleotides align to TRBD2. CDR1 and CDR2 (germline): MNHNY, SVGAGI (reference sequence). This CDR3 region has 15 residues. Trimming took 1 base from V and 8 from J; bases not matched to a gene: 7.

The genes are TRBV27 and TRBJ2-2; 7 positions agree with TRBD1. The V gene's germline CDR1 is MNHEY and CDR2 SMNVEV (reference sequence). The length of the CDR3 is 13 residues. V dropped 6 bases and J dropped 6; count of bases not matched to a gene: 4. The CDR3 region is CASSLQGPGELFF. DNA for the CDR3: TGTGCCAGCAGCCTACAGGGGCCCGGGGAGCTGTTTTTT.

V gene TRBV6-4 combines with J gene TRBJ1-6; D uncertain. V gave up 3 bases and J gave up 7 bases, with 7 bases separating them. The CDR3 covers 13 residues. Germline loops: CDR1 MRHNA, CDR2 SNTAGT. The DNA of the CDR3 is TGTGCCAGCAGTGATAGGAGCAATTCACCCCTCCACTTT. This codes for CASSDRSNSPLHF.

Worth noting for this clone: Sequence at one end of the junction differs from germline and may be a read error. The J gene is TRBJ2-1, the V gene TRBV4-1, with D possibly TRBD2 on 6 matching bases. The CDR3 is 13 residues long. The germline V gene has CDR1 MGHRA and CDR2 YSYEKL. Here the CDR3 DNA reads TGCGCCAGCAGCCCCTACGTAGCGGACCCCCCACTCTTC. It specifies CASSPYVADPPLF.

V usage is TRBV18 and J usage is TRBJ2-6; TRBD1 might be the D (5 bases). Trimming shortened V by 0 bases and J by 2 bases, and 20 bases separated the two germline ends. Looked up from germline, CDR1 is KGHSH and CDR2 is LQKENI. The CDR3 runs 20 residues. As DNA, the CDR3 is TGTGCCAGCTCACCACCGTTTCCCCTCAGGGTTAATCCTGGGGCCAACGTCCTGACTTTC. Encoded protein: CASSPPFPLRVNPGANVLTF.

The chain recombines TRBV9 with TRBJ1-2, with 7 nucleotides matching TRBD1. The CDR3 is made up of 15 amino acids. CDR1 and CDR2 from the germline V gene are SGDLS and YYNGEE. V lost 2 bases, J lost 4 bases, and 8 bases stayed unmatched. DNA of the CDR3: TGTGCCAGCAGCGTCGGTAACAGGGGTAGCTATGGCTACACCTTC. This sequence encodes CASSVGNRGSYGYTF.

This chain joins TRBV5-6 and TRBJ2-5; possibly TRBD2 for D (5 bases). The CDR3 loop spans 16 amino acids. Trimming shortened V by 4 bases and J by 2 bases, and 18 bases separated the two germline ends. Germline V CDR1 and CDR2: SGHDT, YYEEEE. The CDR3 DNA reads TGTGCCAGCAGCGGGATTCGGGCTAGCAGTCAAGAGACCCAGTACTTC. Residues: CASSGIRASSQETQYF.

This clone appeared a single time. The CDR3 nucleotides are TGTGCCAGTAGTATAGATCCCCTTTCGCGGCAGTACTTC. Its protein is CASSIDPLSRQYF. The chain is built from TRBV19 and TRBJ2-7; no definite D call. The length of the CDR3 is 13 residues. V lost 0 bases and J 9 bases, leaving 12 bases between the germline ends. Germline V gene lookup returns CDR1 LNHDA and CDR2 SQIVND (reference sequence).